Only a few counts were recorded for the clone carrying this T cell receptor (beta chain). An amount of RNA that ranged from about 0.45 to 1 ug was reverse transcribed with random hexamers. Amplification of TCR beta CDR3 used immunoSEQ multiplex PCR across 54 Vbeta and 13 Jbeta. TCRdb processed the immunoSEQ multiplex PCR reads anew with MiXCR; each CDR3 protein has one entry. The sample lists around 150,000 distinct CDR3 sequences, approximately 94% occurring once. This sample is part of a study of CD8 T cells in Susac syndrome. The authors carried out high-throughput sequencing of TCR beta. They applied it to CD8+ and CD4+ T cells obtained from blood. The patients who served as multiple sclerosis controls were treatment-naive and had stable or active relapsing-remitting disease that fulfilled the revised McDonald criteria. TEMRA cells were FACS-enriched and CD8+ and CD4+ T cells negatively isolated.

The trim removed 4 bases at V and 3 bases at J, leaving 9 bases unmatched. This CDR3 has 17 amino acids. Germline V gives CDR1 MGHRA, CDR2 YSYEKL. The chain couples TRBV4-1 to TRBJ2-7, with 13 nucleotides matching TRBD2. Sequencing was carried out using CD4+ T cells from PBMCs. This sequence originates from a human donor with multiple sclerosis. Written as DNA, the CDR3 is TGCGCCAGCAGCCGGAATCCCGGGACTAGCGGGATCTACGAGCAGTACTTC. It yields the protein CASSRNPGTSGIYEQYF.